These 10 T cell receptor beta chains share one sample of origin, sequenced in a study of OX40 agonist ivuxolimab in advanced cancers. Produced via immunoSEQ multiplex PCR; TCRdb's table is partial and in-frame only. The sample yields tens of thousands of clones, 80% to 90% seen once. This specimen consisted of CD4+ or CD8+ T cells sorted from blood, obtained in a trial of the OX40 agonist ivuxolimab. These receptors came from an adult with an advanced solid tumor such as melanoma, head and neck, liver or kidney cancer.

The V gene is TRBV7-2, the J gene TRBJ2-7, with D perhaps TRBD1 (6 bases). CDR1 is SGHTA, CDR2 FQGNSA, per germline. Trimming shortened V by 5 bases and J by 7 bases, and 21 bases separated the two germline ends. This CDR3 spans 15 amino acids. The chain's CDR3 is CASSHTRGFTTEQYF. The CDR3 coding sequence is TGTGCCAGCAGCCATACCAGGGGCTTTACGACGGAGCAGTACTTC.

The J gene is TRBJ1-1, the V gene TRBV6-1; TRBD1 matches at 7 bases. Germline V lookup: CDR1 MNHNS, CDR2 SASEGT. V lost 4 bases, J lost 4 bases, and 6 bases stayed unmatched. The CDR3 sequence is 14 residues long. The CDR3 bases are TGTGCCAGCAGTGGACGGACAGGCGGCACTGAAGCTTTCTTT. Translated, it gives CASSGRTGGTEAFF.

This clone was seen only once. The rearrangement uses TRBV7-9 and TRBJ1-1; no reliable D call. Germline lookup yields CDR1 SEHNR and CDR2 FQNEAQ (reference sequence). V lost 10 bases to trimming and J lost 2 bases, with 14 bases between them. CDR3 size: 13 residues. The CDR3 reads CAIAQGSNTEAFF. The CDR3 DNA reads TGTGCCATCGCCCAAGGGTCTAACACTGAAGCTTTCTTT. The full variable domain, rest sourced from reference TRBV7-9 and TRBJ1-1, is DTGVSQNPRHKITKRGQNVTFRCDPISEHNRLYWYRQTLGQGPEFLTYFQNEAQLEKSRLLSDRFSAERPKGSFSTLEIQRTEQGDSAMYLCAIAQGSNTEAFFGQGTRLTVV.

The DNA for the CDR3 is TGCGCCAGCAGCCTTCAGGGGGCGTGGGACGAAAAACTGTTTTTT. Its translation: CASSLQGAWDEKLFF. The chain recombines TRBV4-1 with TRBJ1-4; 8 nucleotides agree with TRBD1. The germline V gene has CDR1 MGHRA and CDR2 YSYEKL. This CDR3 region has 15 residues. V trimming: 4 bases; J trimming: 8 bases; junction bases outside the gene matches: 9.

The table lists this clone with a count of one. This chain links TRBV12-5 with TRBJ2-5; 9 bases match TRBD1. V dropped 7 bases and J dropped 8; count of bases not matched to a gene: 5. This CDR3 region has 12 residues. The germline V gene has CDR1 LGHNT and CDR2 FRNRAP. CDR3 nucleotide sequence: TGTGCTAGTGCCAGGGACAGGGCTACCCAGTACTTC. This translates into CASARDRATQYF.

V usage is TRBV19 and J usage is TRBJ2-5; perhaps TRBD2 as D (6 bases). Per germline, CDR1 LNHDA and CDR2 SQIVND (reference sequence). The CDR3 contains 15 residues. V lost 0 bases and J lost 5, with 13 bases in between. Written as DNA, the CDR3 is TGTGCCAGTAGTATAGACCCGGGAGAAGGGGAGACCCAGTACTTC. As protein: CASSIDPGEGETQYF.

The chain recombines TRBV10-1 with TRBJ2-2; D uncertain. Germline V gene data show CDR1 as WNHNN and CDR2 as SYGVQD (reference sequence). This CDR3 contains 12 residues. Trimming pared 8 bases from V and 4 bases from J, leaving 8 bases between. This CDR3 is CASRSATGELFF. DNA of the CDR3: TGCGCCAGCCGTTCTGCCACCGGGGAGCTGTTTTTT.

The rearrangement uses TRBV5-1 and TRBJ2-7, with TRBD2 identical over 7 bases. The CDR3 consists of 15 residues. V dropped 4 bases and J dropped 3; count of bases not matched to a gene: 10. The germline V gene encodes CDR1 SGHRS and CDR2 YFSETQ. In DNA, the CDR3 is TGCGCCAGCAGCCGCCAACTTGGGGGGGTCTACGAGCAGTACTTC. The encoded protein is CASSRQLGGVYEQYF.

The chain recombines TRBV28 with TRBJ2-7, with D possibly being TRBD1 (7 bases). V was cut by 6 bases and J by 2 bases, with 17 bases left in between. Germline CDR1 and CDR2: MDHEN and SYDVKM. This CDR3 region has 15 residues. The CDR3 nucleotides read TGTGCCAGCAGACCCACCCAGGGGGGAGCCTACGAGCAGTACTTC. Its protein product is CASRPTQGGAYEQYF. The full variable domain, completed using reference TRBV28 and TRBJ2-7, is DVKVTQSSRYLVKRTGEKVFLECVQDMDHENMFWYRQDPGLGLRLIYFSYDVKMKEKGDIPEGYSVSREKKERFSLILESASTNQTSMYLCASRPTQGGAYEQYFGPGTRLTVT.

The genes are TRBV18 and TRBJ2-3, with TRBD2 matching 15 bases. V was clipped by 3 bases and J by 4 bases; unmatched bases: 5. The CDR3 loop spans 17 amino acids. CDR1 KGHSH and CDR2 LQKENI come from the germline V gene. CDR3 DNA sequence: TGTGCCAGCTCACCGGGGACTAGCGGGAGGAGTGCAGATACGCAGTATTTT. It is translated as CASSPGTSGRSADTQYF.